A selection of T cell receptor beta chains follows, all from one sample in a study of OX40 agonist ivuxolimab in advanced cancers. Clones were read by immunoSEQ multiplex PCR, and TCRdb kept only the in-frame ones, dropping some. In the table there are about 76,000 clones, around nine tenths of which are singletons. Sample: CD4+ or CD8+ T cells sorted from blood, taken in a trial of the OX40 agonist ivuxolimab. Receptors originate from an adult with an advanced solid tumor such as melanoma, head and neck, liver or kidney cancer. The conserved cysteine and the conserved F or W are not part of the CDR3 here. Fields, in order: CDR3 protein, J gene, clone size, V gene. Only part of the rows carry a size: once, few, many, or a class if the clone is expanded.

CDR3aa: ASSLLDTSSYNSPLH
j_gene: TRBJ1-6
abundance: .
v_gene: TRBV28

CDR3aa: ASSLGKGREQY
j_gene: TRBJ2-7
abundance: once
v_gene: TRBV7-2

CDR3aa: ASSSGRGQNGGELF
j_gene: TRBJ2-2
abundance: .
v_gene: TRBV7-9

CDR3aa: ASSPQEGSQNIQY
j_gene: TRBJ2-4
abundance: .
v_gene: TRBV4-2

CDR3aa: ASSQDWSDRVNYGYT
j_gene: TRBJ1-2
abundance: .
v_gene: TRBV4-3

CDR3aa: AISVGTVPDTQY
j_gene: TRBJ2-3
abundance: .
v_gene: TRBV10-3

CDR3aa: ASSALTGSAGEKLF
j_gene: TRBJ1-4
abundance: .
v_gene: TRBV6-1

CDR3aa: ASSSPEQGNYGYT
j_gene: TRBJ1-2
abundance: once
v_gene: TRBV5-1

CDR3aa: ASSQSGGTGGNEQY
j_gene: TRBJ2-7
abundance: once
v_gene: TRBV4-3

CDR3aa: ASSPRLASTDTQY
j_gene: TRBJ2-3
abundance: once
v_gene: TRBV5-6

CDR3aa: ASSPGQGSTDTQY
j_gene: TRBJ2-3
abundance: .
v_gene: TRBV18

CDR3aa: ASSFEQGTYNEQF
j_gene: TRBJ2-1
abundance: .
v_gene: TRBV7-3

CDR3aa: ASSEDWVNNQPQH
j_gene: TRBJ1-5
abundance: .
v_gene: TRBV6-1

CDR3aa: ASSPGNFRVNSYNEQF
j_gene: TRBJ2-1
abundance: .
v_gene: TRBV5-4

CDR3aa: ASSPGTTLNQPQH
j_gene: TRBJ1-5
abundance: .
v_gene: TRBV5-1

CDR3aa: ATSRTGGATEAF
j_gene: TRBJ1-1
abundance: .
v_gene: TRBV15

CDR3aa: ASSIWFGQGQETQY
j_gene: TRBJ2-5
abundance: .
v_gene: TRBV19

CDR3aa: ASSGGLSTGELF
j_gene: TRBJ2-2
abundance: .
v_gene: TRBV5-6

CDR3aa: ASSQRGEKLF
j_gene: TRBJ1-4
abundance: .
v_gene: TRBV6-5

CDR3aa: ASSYRDNQPQH
j_gene: TRBJ1-5
abundance: once
v_gene: TRBV6-6

CDR3aa: ASSIQGAGGSYNEQF
j_gene: TRBJ2-1
abundance: .
v_gene: TRBV19

CDR3aa: SVDTGIEAF
j_gene: TRBJ1-1
abundance: .
v_gene: TRBV29-1

CDR3aa: ASSLLATGNTIY
j_gene: TRBJ1-3
abundance: .
v_gene: TRBV5-5

CDR3aa: ASSLETSTNTEAF
j_gene: TRBJ1-1
abundance: once
v_gene: TRBV5-1

CDR3aa: ASSFGGQKVYTQY
j_gene: TRBJ2-3
abundance: .
v_gene: TRBV28

CDR3aa: AWGTGTATYEQY
j_gene: TRBJ2-7
abundance: .
v_gene: TRBV30